This TCR beta chain originates from a study of cytomegalovirus exposure and HLA in healthy donors. Whole-study context: Drawn from HLA-typed donors, 80 million to 100 million unique TCRs were held in an early data release. General observations from the study: Listed as cytomegalovirus-associated were 150 or so TCR beta chains. Rarity marked most TCR sequences, yet some public TCRs occurred in many donors. A missense variant in DCLRE1C was later tied to TCR beta V- and J-gene trimming.

The germline V gene has CDR1 LNHNV and CDR2 YYDKDF (reference sequence). The CDR3 runs 15 residues. Unmatched junction bases numbered 2, after V lost 4 bases and J lost 2 bases. As regards this clone: Its antigen is undetermined.

The PCR had 60 Vbeta and 13 Jbeta primers. This table comes from immunoSEQ multiplex PCR, and its TCRdb copy is limited to in-frame clones, with some not included. The data show roughly 150,000 clones, with around 85% seen just once and 1% held by the top ten. V and J are TRBV15 and TRBJ2-7, with 13 nucleotides matching TRBD2. The sample consisted of PBMCs. The receptor was isolated from a boy under 10 years old in good health and CMV-seronegative. This CDR3 reads CATSTGLAGAYEQYF. The CDR3 bases are TGTGCCACCAGCACCGGACTAGCGGGGGCCTACGAGCAGTACTTC.